The T cell receptor beta chain described here comes from a study of blood T cell repertoires in COVID-19. As for the study in general: COVID-19 samples, acute and convalescent, were from the United States, Italy and Spain. The cDNA or gDNA used as material had been derived from T cells, B-cell-depleted T cells, or PBMCs.

Study processing details: Estimated nucleated cell counts came from reference gene primer amplification. The assay was immunoSEQ multiplex PCR, and TCRdb's table has in-frame clones only and misses some. That table furnishes V, J and clone size, whereas the DNA furnished D and trimming. The data show some 57,000 clones, roughly 92% seen once. The sequenced sample was peripheral blood. This TCR was sampled from a human donor in a cohort sampled during active COVID-19.

The CDR3 nucleotides read TGTGCCTCGACGACCGGGACATACGACGAGCAGTACTTC. It codes for CASTTGTYDEQYF. The rearrangement links TRBV30 to TRBJ2-7, with D tentatively TRBD1 (6 bases). Germline V gene sequence: CDR1 GTSNPN, CDR2 SVGIG (reference sequence). CDR3 size: 13 residues. The germline V and J ends were trimmed by 7 bases and 5 bases, with 18 bases remaining between them.